Sequencing of this TCR beta chain was carried out in a study of control samples from healthy donors and cancer patients. Sequenced by immunoSEQ multiplex PCR; TCRdb stores in-frame clones only, minus some. This sample yields roughly 59,000 clones, of which roughly nine tenths are seen a single time; 1.5% to 2% belongs to the top ten. V dropped 1 base and J dropped 5; count of bases not matched to a gene: 6. The CDR3 has 16 residues. CDR1 and CDR2 from the germline V gene are MNHEY and SMNVEV (reference sequence). Sequenced material: PBMCs. The sequence was obtained from a man in his forties with colorectal cancer. This chain links TRBV27 with TRBJ2-1, with 9 bases matching TRBD2. In DNA, the CDR3 is TGTGCCAGCAGTTTATTGGCGGGGGGGCCGGACAATGAGCAGTTCTTC. Amino acids: CASSLLAGGPDNEQFF.